This T cell receptor beta chain was identified during a study of blood T cell repertoires in COVID-19. On the study more broadly: The study drew acute and convalescent COVID-19 samples from the United States, Italy and Spain. In each case, the material was cDNA or gDNA derived from T cells, B-cell-depleted T cells, or PBMCs.

The V and J ends lost 0 bases and 8 bases respectively, with 10 bases between them. The CDR3 runs to 14 residues. Germline lookup yields CDR1 PRHDT and CDR2 FYEKMQ (reference sequence). In the authors' methods: The authors estimated nucleated cell counts from reference gene primer amplification. Assay: immunoSEQ multiplex PCR; the TCRdb copy retains only in-frame clones and omits some. V and J calls and clone size come straight from that table; D and trimming were deduced from the DNA. Of about 72,000 clones detected, 82% appear once; the ten largest clones hold around 19%. The V call is TRBV13, the J call TRBJ2-2; D unresolved. This sequence was found in a human donor in a cohort sampled during active COVID-19. The source material was peripheral blood. CDR3 coding DNA: TGTGCCAGCAGCTTAGGGGTCCCGCGAGGGGAGCTGTTTTTT. It codes for CASSLGVPRGELFF.